This TCR beta chain was sequenced during a study of cytomegalovirus exposure and HLA in healthy donors. In the PCR, 60 Vbeta and 13 Jbeta primers were used. The assay was immunoSEQ multiplex PCR, and TCRdb's table has in-frame clones only and misses some. The table includes more than 110,000 clones, 80% detected once. The study's findings and limits: In a later analysis, a missense DCLRE1C variant was linked to TCR beta V- and J-gene trimming.

Looked up from germline, CDR1 is KGHSH and CDR2 is LQKENI. This CDR3 is built from 15 residues. V was cut by 3 bases and J by 0 bases, with 9 bases left in between. About this clone itself: Its antigen is still unknown.

Sequences were obtained from PBMCs. The V gene is TRBV18, the J gene TRBJ1-5, with D perhaps TRBD1 (6 bases). The sequence was obtained from a man between 50 and 59 years old in good health and CMV-seronegative. CDR3 amino acids: CASSPAGASNQPQHF. DNA for the CDR3: TGTGCCAGCTCACCTGCAGGGGCTAGCAATCAGCCCCAGCATTTT.